Listed below are T cell receptor beta chains from one sample, sequenced in a study of OX40 agonist ivuxolimab in advanced cancers. TCRdb's table, derived via immunoSEQ multiplex PCR, lists solely in-frame clones and lacks some. The table lists about 40,000 clones, about nine tenths of them singletons, with 20% to 25% in the top ten. Sequenced material: CD4+ or CD8+ T cells sorted from blood, taken in a trial of the OX40 agonist ivuxolimab. The receptors derive from an adult with an advanced solid tumor such as melanoma, head and neck, liver or kidney cancer. The CDR3 runs from the conserved cysteine through the conserved F or W. A D gene is named only where the DNA matches it firmly. Size values are once, few and many counts, or a class for expanded clones, and some rows have none.

d_call,clone_size,j_call,v_call,cdr3_nt,cdr3_aa
NA,NA,TRBJ1-2,TRBV7-9,TGTGCCAGCAGCCCGGACGGTGGTGGCTATGGCTACACCTTC,CASSPDGGGYGYTF
NA,NA,TRBJ1-1,TRBV7-6,TGTGCCAGCAGCGAGACAGCGAACACTGAAGCTTTCTTT,CASSETANTEAFF
TRBD2,NA,TRBJ2-7,TRBV7-3,TGTGCCAGCACCCCAGCGGGAGCGACCCGGGAGCAGTACTTC,CASTPAGATREQYF
NA,few,TRBJ2-3,TRBV6-1,TGTGCCAGCAGTGAATCGGGACGCCGGGGGACAGATACGCAGTATTTT,CASSESGRRGTDTQYF
NA,NA,TRBJ1-5,TRBV7-2,TGTGCCAGCAGCTTAAGATCGACAGCTAGCAATCAGCCCCAGCATTTT,CASSLRSTASNQPQHF
NA,NA,TRBJ2-2,TRBV6-5,TGTGCCAGCAGTGTGGACAGCGCGAACACCGGGGAGCTGTTTTTT,CASSVDSANTGELFF
NA,once,TRBJ2-1,TRBV5-1,TGCGCCAGCTCCATCTCGACTCCCACCTACAATGAGCAGTTCTTC,CASSISTPTYNEQFF
TRBD2,once,TRBJ2-1,TRBV7-9,TGTGCCAGCAGCTCGCCCCGGGGCGGGAGGTCCTACAATGAGCAGTTCTTC,CASSSPRGGRSYNEQFF
NA,NA,TRBJ2-3,TRBV5-6,TGTGCCAGCAGCTTGGATGGCACAGATACGCAGTATTTT,CASSLDGTDTQYF
NA,NA,TRBJ2-2,TRBV9,TGTGCCAGCAGCCGACGTGCGATGAACACCGGGGAGCTGTTTTTT,CASSRRAMNTGELFF
NA,NA,TRBJ2-7,TRBV19,TGTGCCAGTAGTGTACTCATCTACTCCTACGAGCAGTACTTC,CASSVLIYSYEQYF
TRBD2,NA,TRBJ2-5,TRBV27,TGTGCCAGCAGTTTAAACGGGAGGGGAGAGACCCAGTACTTC,CASSLNGRGETQYF
NA,NA,TRBJ2-5,TRBV4-1,TGCGCCAGCAGGGAGCCGGGCGGCCAAGAGACCCAGTACTTC,CASREPGGQETQYF
TRBD2,NA,TRBJ2-5,TRBV11-1,TGTGCCAGCAGTACCCAGCGGGGGCAAGAGACCCAGTACTTC,CASSTQRGQETQYF
NA,NA,TRBJ1-2,TRBV5-4,TGTGCCAGCAGCTTGGATCAGAATACTAACTATGGCTACACCTTC,CASSLDQNTNYGYTF
NA,NA,TRBJ1-5,TRBV4-1,TGCGCCAGCAGCCACAGGACAGATAGCAATCAGCCCCAGCATTTT,CASSHRTDSNQPQHF
NA,NA,TRBJ1-4,TRBV19,TGTGCCAGTAGTATAGAAGACGGTAATGAAAAACTGTTTTTT,CASSIEDGNEKLFF
NA,NA,TRBJ2-5,TRBV2,TGTGCCAGCAGGGACGGGTACCAAGAGACCCAGTACTTC,CASRDGYQETQYF
NA,few,TRBJ2-6,TRBV15,TGTGCCACCAGCATGGGGGCCTCTGGGGCCAACGTCCTGACTTTC,CATSMGASGANVLTF
TRBD1,NA,TRBJ1-1,TRBV6-5,TGTGCCAGCAGTTACCGGACAGGGGGCTGGACTGAAGCTTTCTTT,CASSYRTGGWTEAFF
NA,NA,TRBJ2-5,TRBV4-2,TGTGCCAGCAGCCAAGAGTGGCGGCAAGAGACCCAGTACTTC,CASSQEWRQETQYF
NA,NA,TRBJ2-7,TRBV10-3,TGTGCCATCAGCCATACAGGGCTAGCCTCCTACGAGCAGTACTTC,CAISHTGLASYEQYF
NA,few,TRBJ2-7,TRBV7-6,TGTGCCAGCAGCTCAACAGGGATGGGCTACGAGCAGTACTTC,CASSSTGMGYEQYF
NA,NA,TRBJ2-1,TRBV7-3,TGTGCCAGCGAAGAAGCGGGTGAGCAGTTCTTC,CASEEAGEQFF
TRBD1,NA,TRBJ2-7,TRBV5-1,TGCGCCAGCAGCTTGCGGGACAGGGCCCACGAGCAGTACTTC,CASSLRDRAHEQYF
NA,NA,TRBJ2-5,TRBV28,TGTGCCAGCAGTCCCCTGACACGCTGGGAGCCCCAGTACTTC,CASSPLTRWEPQYF
NA,NA,TRBJ2-3,TRBV9,TGTGCCAGCAGCGCTAGCCCCTACACCCCAGATACGCAGTATTTT,CASSASPYTPDTQYF
NA,NA,TRBJ1-3,TRBV4-2,TGTGCCAGCAGCCAAGAAGCGTTCTCTGGAAACACCATATATTTT,CASSQEAFSGNTIYF
NA,NA,TRBJ2-7,TRBV27,TGTGCCAGCAGTTCGCACCCGGGGATACACGAGCAGTACTTC,CASSSHPGIHEQYF
TRBD1,medium-sized,TRBJ2-7,TRBV2,TGTGCCAGCAGTTGGACAGGGGCCATCGAGCAGTACTTC,CASSWTGAIEQYF
NA,NA,TRBJ2-7,TRBV7-9,TGTGCCAGCAGCCCCCCTACCACCTACGAGCAGTACTTC,CASSPPTTYEQYF
NA,NA,TRBJ2-1,TRBV5-1,TGCGCCAGCAGCTGGGACGGCTCCTACAATGAGCAGTTCTTC,CASSWDGSYNEQFF